The clone carrying this T cell receptor (beta chain) appeared a single time. The antigen is not known. Germline loops: CDR1 DFQATT, CDR2 SNEGSKA (reference sequence). CDR3 length: 11 amino acids. Trimming removed 3 bases at V and 4 bases at J, with 5 bases between. This entry comes from a study of PD-1 blockade in mismatch repair-deficient tumors. Overall study results and limits: Tumor-resident clones, often absent from pretreatment blood, expanded after pembrolizumab and then contracted.

Sequencing used immunoSEQ multiplex PCR; TCRdb keeps in-frame clones, though not all of them. The data contain about 68,000 clones, more than 75% of them singletons. Every patient had mismatch repair deficiency by PCR or immunohistochemistry. The sample here was peripheral blood, taken 2 weeks after starting pembrolizumab. This chain uses TRBV20-1 with TRBJ2-3, with D unresolved. This receptor was identified in an adult with mismatch repair-deficient cancer. The CDR3 bases are TGCAGTGCTAGTTGGGCAGATACGCAGTATTTT. This gives the protein CSASWADTQYF.